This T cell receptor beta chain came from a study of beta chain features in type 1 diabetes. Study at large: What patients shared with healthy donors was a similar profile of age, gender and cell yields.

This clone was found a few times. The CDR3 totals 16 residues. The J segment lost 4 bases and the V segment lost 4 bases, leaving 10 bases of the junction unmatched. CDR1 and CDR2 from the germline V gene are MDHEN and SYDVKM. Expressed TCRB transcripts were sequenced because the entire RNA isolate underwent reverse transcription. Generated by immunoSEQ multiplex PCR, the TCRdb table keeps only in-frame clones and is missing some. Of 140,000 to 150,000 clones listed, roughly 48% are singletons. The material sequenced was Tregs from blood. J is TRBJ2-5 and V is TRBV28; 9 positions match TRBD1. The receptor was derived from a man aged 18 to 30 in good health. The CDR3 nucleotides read TGTGCCAGCAGTTCATTCGTAGGACAGGGGAGAGAGACCCAGTACTTC. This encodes CASSSFVGQGRETQYF.